Listed below are T cell receptor beta chains from one sample, sequenced in a study of cytomegalovirus exposure and HLA in healthy donors. TCRdb's copy holds only in-frame clones and misses some; the assay was immunoSEQ multiplex PCR. Among approximately 150,000 clones listed, about 70% were seen once. The specimen was PBMCs. Receptors were obtained from a male donor in good health and CMV-seronegative. CDR3s leave out the opening cysteine and the closing phenylalanine or tryptophan. A D gene is named only where the DNA matches it firmly. Size is stated for part of the rows, as once, few or many counts, or as a class when the clone is expanded.

j_call | clone_size | d_call | v_call | cdr3_aa
TRBJ2-5 | . | . | TRBV4-1 | ASSQDGQATEY
TRBJ2-7 | . | . | TRBV7-6 | ASSLDSGRGEQY
TRBJ1-2 | . | . | TRBV5-5 | ASSRKGLIYGYT
TRBJ2-7 | . | . | TRBV28 | ASVPADSSYEQY
TRBJ2-2 | . | . | TRBV21-1 | ASSKASRQQNTGELF
TRBJ2-5 | . | TRBD2 | TRBV7-9 | ASSSFFGVSGGPQETQY
TRBJ1-4 | . | . | TRBV5-1 | ASRDGLLNEKLF
TRBJ1-3 | . | TRBD1 | TRBV19 | ASRWDSSGNTIY
TRBJ2-7 | . | . | TRBV1 | TSSHRFPGQRSYEQY
TRBJ2-1 | . | . | TRBV7-8 | ASRISGGSYNEQF
TRBJ2-5 | . | TRBD2 | TRBV6-4 | ASNGSGKETQY
TRBJ1-2 | few | TRBD1 | TRBV7-8 | ASSLARTGAPLYGYT
TRBJ2-1 | . | TRBD1 | TRBV7-9 | ASTPGQGNEQF
TRBJ1-2 | . | . | TRBV28 | ANITAGVGYGYT
TRBJ2-2 | few | . | TRBV2 | ASKQGGNTGELF
TRBJ1-5 | . | . | TRBV6-5 | ASSSTRKINQPQH
TRBJ2-2 | . | TRBD2 | TRBV11-2 | ASSLDPGGGNTGELF
TRBJ1-2 | . | . | TRBV7-8 | ASSHLRDYNYGYT
TRBJ1-2 | . | . | TRBV5-8 | ASSSTPSPYGYT
TRBJ2-7 | . | . | TRBV15 | ATSIQGGIDEQY
TRBJ1-2 | . | . | TRBV28 | ASSQTGYGYT
TRBJ1-4 | . | . | TRBV21-1 | ASSKMVTGGGTNEKLF
TRBJ2-2 | . | . | TRBV7-9 | ASTLEGRYTGELF
TRBJ1-5 | . | TRBD1 | TRBV7-2 | ASSPGTGQNQPQH
TRBJ1-5 | . | . | TRBV5-6 | ASSFWPEPQPQH
TRBJ2-3 | few | TRBD2 | TRBV6-5 | ASSRLAGSTDTQY
TRBJ2-1 | few | TRBD2 | TRBV28 | ASSLNLAGGEMTYNEQF
TRBJ1-5 | . | . | TRBV30 | AWSIGGPDPPQH
TRBJ2-7 | . | TRBD2 | TRBV5-4 | ASSRLAGGGPKYEQY
TRBJ2-3 | . | . | TRBV28 | ASSNLFTDTQY
TRBJ1-6 | . | . | TRBV19 | ASSTAVQNSPLH
TRBJ2-5 | . | . | TRBV18 | ASSPLGPTGRGGETQY
TRBJ2-5 | once | TRBD2 | TRBV28 | ASSLYSGKGGETQY
TRBJ2-1 | once | . | TRBV18 | ASSPPPGTSSYNEQF
TRBJ2-7 | . | . | TRBV28 | ASSYTPDSSLQNYEQY
TRBJ1-1 | . | . | TRBV28 | ASSPAGRAEAF
TRBJ2-1 | . | . | TRBV15 | ATSYRDGDEQF
TRBJ2-1 | . | . | TRBV9 | ASRAERNEQF
TRBJ1-1 | few | . | TRBV5-4 | ASSLAPIAGRGEAF
TRBJ2-7 | . | TRBD2 | TRBV27 | ASSLTLAETYEQY